The TCR beta chain under discussion was sequenced for a study of identical twins. Overall study results and limits: Invariant T cells like MAIT and iNKT could partly confound the zero-insertion analyses.

The CDR3 extends over 15 amino acids. Trimming at V came to 2 bases and at J to 6 bases, leaving 4 bases not matched to a gene. In germline, CDR1 is SGHRS, CDR2 YFSETQ. Using its own MiXCR run on the 5' RACE reads, TCRdb lists one record per CDR3 protein. The table records 210,000 or so distinct CDR3 sequences, about 7.5% of them present only once. This clonotype turned up a few times. Its specificity is unknown. This same sample was also part of a study on yellow fever vaccine responses in identical twins.

The TCR comes from a woman aged 18-29 years in good health. This chain uses TRBV5-1 with TRBJ2-2; 10 nucleotides match TRBD1. Sequencing was performed on memory (CD45RO+) T cells sorted from blood. CDR3 residues: CASSFRDRGAGELFF. Written as DNA, the CDR3 is TGCGCCAGCAGCTTCCGGGACAGGGGTGCCGGGGAGCTGTTTTTT.